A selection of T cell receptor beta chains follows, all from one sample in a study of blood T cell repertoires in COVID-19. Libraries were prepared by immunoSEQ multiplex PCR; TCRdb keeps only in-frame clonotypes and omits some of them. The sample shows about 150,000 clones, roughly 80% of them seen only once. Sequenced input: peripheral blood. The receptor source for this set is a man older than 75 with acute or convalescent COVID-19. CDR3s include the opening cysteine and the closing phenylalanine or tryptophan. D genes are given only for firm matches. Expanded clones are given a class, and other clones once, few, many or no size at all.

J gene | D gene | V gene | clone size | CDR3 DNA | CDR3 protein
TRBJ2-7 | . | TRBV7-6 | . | TGTGCCAGCAGCTTAGGCTCGGGCCGACAGCTTCCCTACGAGCAGTACTTC | CASSLGSGRQLPYEQYF
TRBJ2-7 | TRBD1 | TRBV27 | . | TGTGCCAGCAGTCCGGGACAGGGGCGAATCGACTACGAGCAGTACTTC | CASSPGQGRIDYEQYF
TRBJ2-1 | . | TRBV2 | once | TGTGCCAGCAGCGGACAGGGCGGGGGTGAGCAGTTCTTC | CASSGQGGGEQFF
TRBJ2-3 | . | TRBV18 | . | TGTGCCAGCTCACCACGAGAAGGGGTAATCGCAGATACGCAGTATTTT | CASSPREGVIADTQYF
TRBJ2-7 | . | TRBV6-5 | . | TGTGCCAGCAGCCAGAAATACGAGCAGTACTTC | CASSQKYEQYF
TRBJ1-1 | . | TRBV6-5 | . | TGTGCCAGCAGTTACCATACAGTGAACACTGAAGCTTTCTTT | CASSYHTVNTEAFF
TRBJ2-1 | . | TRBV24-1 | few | TGTGCCACCAGTGACCCAGCCGCGGGGGCCAGGGGTGAGCAGTTCTTC | CATSDPAAGARGEQFF
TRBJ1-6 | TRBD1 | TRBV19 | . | TGTGCCAGCGGACGGAGTGGACAGGGGACCGACTCCTATAATTCACCCCTCCACTTT | CASGRSGQGTDSYNSPLHF
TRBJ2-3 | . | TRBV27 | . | TGTGCCAGCAGTCCACCGCCCACTAGCACAGATACGCAGTATTTT | CASSPPPTSTDTQYF
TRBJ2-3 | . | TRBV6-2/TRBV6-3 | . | TGTGCCAGCAGTTACTACGGGACAGATACGCAGTATTTT | CASSYYGTDTQYF
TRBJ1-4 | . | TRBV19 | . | TGTGCCAGTACGGGTCAGACCAGAAATGAAAAACTGTTTTTT | CASTGQTRNEKLFF
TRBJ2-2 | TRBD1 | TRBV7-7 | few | TGTGCCAGCAGCCCGGGACAGGCGAACACCGGGGAGCTGTTTTTT | CASSPGQANTGELFF
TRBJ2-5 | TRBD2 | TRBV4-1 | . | TGCGCCAGCAGCCAAGGCTTACTAGCGGGGCCAGAGACCCAGTACTTC | CASSQGLLAGPETQYF
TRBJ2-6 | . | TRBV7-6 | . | TGTGCCAGCAGCTTAGAGGGGCTCTCTGGGGCCAACGTCCTGACTTTC | CASSLEGLSGANVLTF
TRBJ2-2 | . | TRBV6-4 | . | TGTGCCAGCAGTGACTCGATCGGTCCCGGGGAGCTGTTTTTT | CASSDSIGPGELFF
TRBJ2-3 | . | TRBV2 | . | TGTGCCAGCAGTGAAATGGCGGGGGCTCAAACAGATACGCAGTATTTT | CASSEMAGAQTDTQYF
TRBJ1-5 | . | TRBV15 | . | TGTGCCACCAGCAGAGTTATGGAGGCTGGGCAGCCCCAGCATTTT | CATSRVMEAGQPQHF
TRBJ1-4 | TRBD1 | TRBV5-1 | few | TGCGCCAGCAGCGACCTCCAAGGGGGCGGTGAAAAACTGTTTTTT | CASSDLQGGGEKLFF
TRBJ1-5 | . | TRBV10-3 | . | TGTGCCATCAGGAATGGGGGGGACGGTCAGCCCCAGCATTTT | CAIRNGGDGQPQHF
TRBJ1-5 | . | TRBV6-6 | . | TGTGCCAGCAGCCCCGGGGGTGTGGGGTCAGGTCAGCCCCAGCATTTT | CASSPGGVGSGQPQHF
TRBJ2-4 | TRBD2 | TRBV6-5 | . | TGTGCCAGCAGTAAAACAAGGGCGGGGGACATTCAGTACTTC | CASSKTRAGDIQYF
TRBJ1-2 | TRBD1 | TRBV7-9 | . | TGTGCCAGCAGCAGGGACAGGGGCGTGCCGGTCTGCACCTTC | CASSRDRGVPVCTF
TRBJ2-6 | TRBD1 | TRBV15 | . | TGTGCCACCAGCAACGTAAGGGGGCGGGGGGCCAACGTCCTGACTTTC | CATSNVRGRGANVLTF
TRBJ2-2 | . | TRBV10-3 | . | TGTGCCATCAGTGTCGGACAGATCACCGGGGAGCTGTTTTTT | CAISVGQITGELFF
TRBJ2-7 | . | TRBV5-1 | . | TGCGCCAGCAGCCCCGCGGGCCGTTCCTACGAGCAGTACTTC | CASSPAGRSYEQYF
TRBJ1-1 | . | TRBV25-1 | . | TGTGCCAGCAGACAGGGACCTGAAGCTTTCTTT | CASRQGPEAFF
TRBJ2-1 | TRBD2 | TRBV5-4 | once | TGTGCCAGCAGCTTGGCCGTACTAGCGGGGCACAATGAGCAGTTCTTC | CASSLAVLAGHNEQFF
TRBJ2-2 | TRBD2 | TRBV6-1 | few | TGTGCCAGCAGTGAAGCATTAGCGGGGGACACCGGGGAGCTGTTTTTT | CASSEALAGDTGELFF
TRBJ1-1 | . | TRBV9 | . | TGTGCCAGCAGCGTAGCTAGAGACAGACGGAAGAACACTGAAGCTTTCTTT | CASSVARDRRKNTEAFF
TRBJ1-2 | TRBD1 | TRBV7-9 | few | TGTGCCAGCAGCTTAGCGGGTCCGGGACAGCGAAACTATGGCTACACCTTC | CASSLAGPGQRNYGYTF
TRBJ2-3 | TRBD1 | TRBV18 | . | TGTGCCAGCTCGCGAGACAGGGGAACAGATACGCAGTATTTT | CASSRDRGTDTQYF
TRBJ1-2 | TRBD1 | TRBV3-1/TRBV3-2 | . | TGTGCCAGCAGCCAATCGACAGGGGCTCGCTATGGCTACACCTTC | CASSQSTGARYGYTF
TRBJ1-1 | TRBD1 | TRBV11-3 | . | TGTGCCAGCAGCTTAGCCCCATGGACAGGGGAAGCTTTCTTT | CASSLAPWTGEAFF
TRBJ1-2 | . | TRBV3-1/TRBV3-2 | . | TGTGCCAGCAGCCAAGTTTCGGTGGATGGCTACACCTTC | CASSQVSVDGYTF
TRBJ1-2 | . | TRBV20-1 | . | TGCAGTGCTAGTTTCTGGGACACTATGGGGGGCTACACCTTC | CSASFWDTMGGYTF
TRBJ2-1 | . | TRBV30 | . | TGTGCCTGGATGGGCAGGGATGAGCAGTTCTTC | CAWMGRDEQFF
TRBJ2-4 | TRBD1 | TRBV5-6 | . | TGTGCCAGCAGCTGGGCTAGGACAGGGTTATCCAAAAACATTCAGTACTTC | CASSWARTGLSKNIQYF